This T cell receptor beta chain was documented in a study of cytomegalovirus exposure and HLA in healthy donors. The assay was immunoSEQ multiplex PCR, and TCRdb's table has in-frame clones only and misses some. The table has over 100,000 clones, about 95% seen once. The CDR3 has 20 amino acids. The specimen was PBMCs. V usage is TRBV21-1 and J usage is TRBJ1-1. TRBV21-1 is a listed pseudogene. This TCR was recovered from a woman under 30 in good health and CMV-seronegative. CDR3 residues: CASSKSPPHGGVAPNTEAFF. CDR3 DNA: TGTGCCAGCAGCAAAAGTCCTCCCCATGGGGGGGTAGCCCCGAACACTGAAGCTTTCTTT.